This TCR beta chain was profiled in a study of T cells in localized non-small cell lung cancer. Using immunoSEQ multiplex PCR, the repertoire was profiled, and TCRdb retains in-frame clones only, with some absent. The table shows some 20,000 clones, with 80% to 90% occurring only once. Regarding this clone: What it binds is not known.

This CDR3 region has 13 residues. Trimming stripped 0 bases from V and 4 bases from J, with 5 bases between. The germline V gene encodes CDR1 SGHRS and CDR2 YFSETQ. Findings of the study overall: Compared with tumor, uninvolved adjacent lung displayed greater T cell clonality, ranking highest overall. Of the top 100 tumor clones, median approximately 60 were in adjacent lung, about 26 among its top 100.

The chain carries TRBV5-1 and TRBJ2-1; unclear D gene. Material: PBMCs, obtained before any cancer treatment. The receptor was derived from a man between 40 and 70 years old with stage II squamous cell lung carcinoma. The CDR3 loop reads CASSLVGYNEQFF. The CDR3 bases are TGCGCCAGCAGCTTGGTAGGGTACAATGAGCAGTTCTTC.